This T cell receptor beta chain stems from a study of blood T cell repertoires in COVID-19. Generated by immunoSEQ multiplex PCR, the TCRdb table keeps only in-frame clones and is missing some. Of some 80,000 clones in the sample, 79% are singletons; the top ten hold approximately 5%. V was clipped by 4 bases and J by 4 bases; unmatched bases: 10. The CDR3 sequence is 17 residues long. Germline assignment: CDR1 SGHRS and CDR2 YFSETQ. The receptor's source is an elderly woman with active or convalescent COVID-19. This chain links TRBV5-1 with TRBJ2-3, with TRBD2 identical over 12 bases. Sequencing was performed on peripheral blood. The CDR3 sequence is CASSPTGLAGFSDTQYF. The CDR3 DNA follows: TGCGCCAGCAGCCCCACCGGACTAGCGGGGTTTTCAGATACGCAGTATTTT.